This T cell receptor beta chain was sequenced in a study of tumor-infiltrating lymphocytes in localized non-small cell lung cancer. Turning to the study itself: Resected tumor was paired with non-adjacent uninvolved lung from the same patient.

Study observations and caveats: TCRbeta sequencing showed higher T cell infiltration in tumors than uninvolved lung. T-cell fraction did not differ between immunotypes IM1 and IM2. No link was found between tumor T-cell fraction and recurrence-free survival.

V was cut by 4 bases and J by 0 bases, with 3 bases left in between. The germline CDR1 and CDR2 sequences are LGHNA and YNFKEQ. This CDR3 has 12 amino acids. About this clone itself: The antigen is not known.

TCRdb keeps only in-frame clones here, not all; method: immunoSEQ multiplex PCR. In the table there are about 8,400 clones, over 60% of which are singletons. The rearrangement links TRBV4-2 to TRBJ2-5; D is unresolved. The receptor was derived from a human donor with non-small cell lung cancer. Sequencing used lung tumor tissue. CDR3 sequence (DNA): TGTGCCAGCAGCCGAAACCAAGAGACCCAGTACTTC. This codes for CASSRNQETQYF.